This entry lists 30 T cell receptor beta chains sequenced from one sample in a study of monozygotic twins with inflammatory bowel disease. With the 5' RACE reads reprocessed, TCRdb shows one record per CDR3 protein and no DNA. This sample carries approximately 330,000 distinct CDR3 sequences, with approximately 2% going to the ten biggest clones. Material for sequencing was blood. Receptors originate from a human donor with ulcerative colitis or Crohn's disease, or a healthy co-twin of an affected twin (not recorded which).

The rearrangement links TRBV7-2 to TRBJ1-5. The CDR3 is made up of 16 amino acids. Germline V gene data show CDR1 as SGHTA and CDR2 as FQGNSA. CDR3 region: CASSLGRGRANQPQHF.

V and J are TRBV5-1 and TRBJ2-3; TCRdb selects TRBD2, and the lack of DNA leaves this call unchecked. The V gene's germline CDR1 is SGHRS and CDR2 YFSETQ. CDR3 length: 15 amino acids. The CDR3 loop reads CASSFGRARTDTQYF.

This chain joins TRBV7-2 and TRBJ2-1; with no DNA, the TCRdb D assignment of TRBD1 cannot be verified. The CDR3 totals 15 residues. Per the germline V gene, CDR1 is SGHTA and CDR2 is FQGNSA. The CDR3 reads CASSSDRGTHNEQFF.

The genes are TRBV20-1 and TRBJ2-1; as DNA is missing, the TRBD2 call by TCRdb cannot be tested. Germline CDR1 DFQATT, CDR2 SNEGSKA (reference sequence). This CDR3 is 15 amino acids long. CDR3 sequence reads: CSAAGTSGFYNEQFF.

This CDR3 reads CASSQDFGSETQYF. This rearrangement joins TRBV4-1 to TRBJ2-5; TCRdb returns TRBD2, unconfirmable since there is no DNA. CDR1 MGHRA and CDR2 YSYEKL come from the germline V gene. This CDR3 has 14 amino acids.

The chain links TRBV25-1 to TRBJ1-1; TCRdb outputs TRBD1, but without DNA this stays unchecked. CDR3 length equals 15 residues. In germline, CDR1 is MGHDK, CDR2 SYGVNS. CDR3 amino acids: CASSDRSRAKTEAFF.

The chain carries TRBV5-1 and TRBJ2-7; TCRdb outputs TRBD1, but without DNA this stays unchecked. The CDR3 totals 16 residues. CDR1 and CDR2 from the germline V gene are SGHRS and YFSETQ. This CDR3 reads CASSLAEGARTYEQYF.

V and J are TRBV2 and TRBJ2-5; TCRdb names TRBD2, which stays unverified in the absence of DNA. This CDR3 contains 15 residues. CDR1 is SNHLY and CDR2 is FYNNEI in the germline V gene. The CDR3: CASSGGWAGDETQYF.

Here the CDR3 reads CASSAWTSAADTQYF. The chain employs TRBV5-1 and TRBJ2-3; TCRdb names TRBD2, which stays unverified in the absence of DNA. The germline gives CDR1 SGHRS, CDR2 YFSETQ. CDR3 length: 15 residues.

The chain has TRBV20-1 and TRBJ2-1; there is no DNA to check the TCRdb D call of TRBD1. Per the germline V gene, CDR1 is DFQATT and CDR2 is SNEGSKA (reference sequence). The length of the CDR3 is 13 residues. The CDR3 is CSARPGNIDEQFF.

The chain links TRBV15 to TRBJ2-7; without DNA, the TCRdb call of TRBD1 cannot be checked. This CDR3 spans 12 amino acids. Germline loops: CDR1 LNHNV, CDR2 YYDKDF (reference sequence). CDR3 loop: CATSFPSTVQYF.

The genes are TRBV6-2 or TRBV6-3 and TRBJ1-2; TCRdb designates TRBD1, a call that cannot be tested without DNA. Looked up from germline, CDR1 is MNHEY and CDR2 is SVGEGT. This CDR3 spans 15 amino acids. This CDR3 is CASSYSYRTGFGYTF.

The chain carries TRBV6-2 or TRBV6-3 and TRBJ1-1; TCRdb lists TRBD1, though no DNA is available to test this call. CDR3 length: 14 residues. CDR1 and CDR2 (germline): MNHEY, SVGEGT. This chain's CDR3 is CASSTTGMNTEAFF.

This rearrangement joins TRBV12-3 or TRBV12-4 to TRBJ2-1; TCRdb picks TRBD2, but there is no DNA to check that call. This CDR3 is built from 15 residues. CDR3 loop: CASIPSGSSINEQFF.

The rearrangement uses TRBV7-9 and TRBJ1-2; TCRdb's D call, TRBD1, is unchecked because there is no DNA. The germline V gene encodes CDR1 SEHNR and CDR2 FQNEAQ (reference sequence). The CDR3 is 12 residues long. The CDR3 here is CASSLEGVGYTF.

The CDR3: CASSALAIAVTYEQYF. The chain links TRBV28 to TRBJ2-7; TCRdb outputs TRBD2, but without DNA this stays unchecked. The CDR3 runs to 16 residues. Germline CDR1 MDHEN, CDR2 SYDVKM. The full variable domain, completed using reference TRBV28 and TRBJ2-7, is DVKVTQSSRYLVKRTGEKVFLECVQDMDHENMFWYRQDPGLGLRLIYFSYDVKMKEKGDIPEGYSVSREKKERFSLILESASTNQTSMYLCASSALAIAVTYEQYFGPGTRLTVT.

This chain uses TRBV4-3 with TRBJ2-7; TCRdb's D call, TRBD2, is unchecked because there is no DNA. This CDR3 is 21 amino acids long. Looked up from germline, CDR1 is LGHNA and CDR2 is YSLEER. The CDR3 region is CASSPQGWDRTSGRRSYEQYF.

J is TRBJ2-7 and V is TRBV10-3; TCRdb names TRBD2, which stays unverified in the absence of DNA. The germline V gene has CDR1 ENHRY and CDR2 SYGVKD. CDR3 length equals 13 residues. This chain's CDR3 is CAISRTDWDEQYF.

The chain carries TRBV5-1 and TRBJ1-1; TCRdb outputs TRBD1, but without DNA this stays unchecked. This CDR3 comprises 16 residues. The germline gives CDR1 SGHRS, CDR2 YFSETQ. CDR3 sequence: CASSLGQGVVNTEAFF.

V and J are TRBV12-3 or TRBV12-4 and TRBJ1-5. This CDR3 region has 16 residues. This CDR3 is CASKAREGLGNQPQHF.

The chain combines TRBV5-1 with TRBJ1-6; TCRdb picks TRBD1, but there is no DNA to check that call. In germline, CDR1 is SGHRS, CDR2 YFSETQ. This CDR3 comprises 17 residues. CDR3 protein: CASSSIPQGASNSPLHF.

The gene calls are TRBV24-1 and TRBJ2-1; TCRdb lists TRBD2, though no DNA is available to test this call. CDR3 length equals 17 residues. Germline V gives CDR1 KGHDR, CDR2 SFDVKD. The CDR3: CATSDPPSGSSYNEQFF.

The chain links TRBV20-1 to TRBJ2-5; without DNA, the TCRdb call of TRBD1 cannot be checked. Germline CDR1 and CDR2: DFQATT and SNEGSKA (reference sequence). The CDR3 is 12 residues long. The CDR3 loop reads CSAGTSEETQYF.

The chain links TRBV6-5 to TRBJ2-1; TCRdb's D call, TRBD1, is unchecked because there is no DNA. The CDR3 is made up of 18 amino acids. Germline V lookup: CDR1 MNHEY, CDR2 SVGAGI. CDR3 loop: CASSYGTGGYLSYNEQFF.

This chain uses TRBV28 with TRBJ2-5; the D call of TRBD1 rests on TCRdb alone, since no DNA is present to check it. Germline lookup yields CDR1 MDHEN and CDR2 SYDVKM. The CDR3 consists of 16 residues. Here the CDR3 reads CASSRFTVGEGETQYF.

The chain uses TRBV4-2 and TRBJ2-1; TCRdb picks TRBD2, but there is no DNA to check that call. CDR3 length: 17 residues. In germline, CDR1 is LGHNA, CDR2 YNFKEQ. The CDR3 here is CASSPVNGELWDNEQFF.

This chain uses TRBV12-3 or TRBV12-4 with TRBJ1-6; without DNA, the TCRdb call of TRBD1 cannot be checked. The CDR3 length is 13 residues. This chain's CDR3 is CATQGQGDSPLHF.

The rearrangement joins TRBV7-9 to TRBJ1-4; with no DNA, the TCRdb D assignment of TRBD1 cannot be verified. The CDR3 loop spans 15 amino acids. Germline V gene lookup returns CDR1 SEHNR and CDR2 FQNEAQ (reference sequence). This CDR3 is CASSLGQFSDEKLFF.

The chain is built from TRBV20-1 and TRBJ2-3; lacking DNA, the TRBD2 call made by TCRdb goes unchecked. The CDR3 spans 17 residues. The germline gives CDR1 DFQATT, CDR2 SNEGSKA (reference sequence). The CDR3 sequence: CSATKGLAGGGSDTQYF.

The chain carries TRBV21-1 and TRBJ2-3; TCRdb gives TRBD2 as the D gene, but with no DNA this cannot be confirmed. TRBV21-1 is flagged as a pseudogene. The CDR3 is made up of 16 amino acids. The CDR3 spells CASSKKAGRGTDTQYF.